Listed below are T cell receptor beta chains from one sample, sequenced in a study of T cell responses to AZD1222 COVID-19 vaccine. Sequencing was performed with immunoSEQ multiplex PCR; in TCRdb, only in-frame clones are kept and a portion is missing. The sample includes 140,000 to 150,000 clones, 70% to 90% of them seen just once. The input for sequencing was peripheral blood, taken on day 0 of AZD1222 vaccination. These receptors were taken from an adult in good health. The CDR3 runs from the conserved cysteine through the conserved F or W. The D gene is left open where the match is weak. Size tells how often a clone was seen (once, few, many) or the class of an expanded clone, and some rows leave it out.

v_gene: TRBV18
j_gene: TRBJ1-2
d_gene: TRBD1
abundance: .
CDR3aa: CASSSGQGARGYTF
CDR3nt: TGTGCCAGCTCATCGGGACAGGGGGCGCGTGGCTACACCTTC

v_gene: TRBV7-3
j_gene: TRBJ2-3
d_gene: .
abundance: .
CDR3aa: CASSYDSRTDTQYF
CDR3nt: TGTGCCAGCAGTTACGACAGCCGCACAGATACGCAGTATTTT

v_gene: TRBV11-2
j_gene: TRBJ1-2
d_gene: TRBD1
abundance: .
CDR3aa: CASSFTGAGAYGYTF
CDR3nt: TGTGCCAGCAGCTTTACAGGGGCTGGTGCCTATGGCTACACCTTC

v_gene: TRBV6-1
j_gene: TRBJ1-2
d_gene: TRBD1
abundance: .
CDR3aa: CASSDRGLYYGYTF
CDR3nt: TGTGCCAGCAGTGACAGGGGGCTGTACTATGGCTACACCTTC

v_gene: TRBV5-6
j_gene: TRBJ1-2
d_gene: TRBD1
abundance: .
CDR3aa: CASSVRQGSRYGYTF
CDR3nt: TGTGCCAGCAGCGTGCGACAGGGAAGTCGCTATGGCTACACCTTC

v_gene: TRBV19
j_gene: TRBJ2-4
d_gene: .
abundance: .
CDR3aa: CASTGEYQNIQYF
CDR3nt: TGTGCCAGTACCGGGGAATACCAAAACATTCAGTACTTC

v_gene: TRBV7-3
j_gene: TRBJ2-7
d_gene: .
abundance: .
CDR3aa: CASSYPLSRYF
CDR3nt: TGTGCCAGCAGCTACCCCCTTAGTAGGTACTTC

v_gene: TRBV7-9
j_gene: TRBJ2-1
d_gene: .
abundance: .
CDR3aa: CASSFPKGYNEQFF
CDR3nt: TGTGCCAGCAGCTTTCCGAAAGGTTACAATGAGCAGTTCTTC

v_gene: TRBV19
j_gene: TRBJ1-4
d_gene: .
abundance: .
CDR3aa: CATVRADDNKNEKLFF
CDR3nt: TGTGCCACAGTAAGGGCGGACGATAATAAGAATGAAAAACTGTTTTTT

v_gene: TRBV7-7
j_gene: TRBJ2-1
d_gene: TRBD1
abundance: .
CDR3aa: CASSPRTGPYNEQFF
CDR3nt: TGTGCCAGCAGCCCTCGGACAGGGCCATACAATGAGCAGTTCTTC

v_gene: TRBV5-1
j_gene: TRBJ1-4
d_gene: TRBD1
abundance: .
CDR3aa: CASSDYRGGSEKLFF
CDR3nt: TGCGCCAGCAGCGATTACAGGGGAGGGAGTGAAAAACTGTTTTTT

v_gene: TRBV6-4
j_gene: TRBJ1-1
d_gene: .
abundance: .
CDR3aa: CASSLQGESTEAFF
CDR3nt: TGTGCCAGCAGCCTACAGGGAGAAAGTACTGAAGCTTTCTTT

v_gene: TRBV5-5
j_gene: TRBJ1-1
d_gene: .
abundance: .
CDR3aa: CASSLWGEAFF
CDR3nt: TGTGCCAGCAGCTTGTGGGGTGAAGCTTTCTTT

v_gene: TRBV27
j_gene: TRBJ1-2
d_gene: .
abundance: .
CDR3aa: CASRTLGGHIYGYTF
CDR3nt: TGTGCCAGCAGGACCCTCGGGGGGCACATCTATGGCTACACCTTC

v_gene: TRBV5-1
j_gene: TRBJ2-3
d_gene: TRBD1
abundance: .
CDR3aa: CASSQGQGSTDTQYF
CDR3nt: TGCGCCAGCAGCCAAGGACAGGGGAGCACAGATACGCAGTATTTT

v_gene: TRBV19
j_gene: TRBJ1-5
d_gene: TRBD1
abundance: .
CDR3aa: CASSIGQEQPQHF
CDR3nt: TGTGCCAGTAGTATCGGACAGGAGCAGCCCCAGCATTTT

v_gene: TRBV6-2/TRBV6-3
j_gene: TRBJ1-1
d_gene: .
abundance: .
CDR3aa: CASSSPPPGTEAFF
CDR3nt: TGTGCCAGCAGTTCCCCTCCCCCCGGGACTGAAGCTTTCTTT

v_gene: TRBV28
j_gene: TRBJ1-2
d_gene: .
abundance: .
CDR3aa: CASSSLASYGYTF
CDR3nt: TGTGCCAGCAGTTCATTAGCCTCGTATGGCTACACCTTC

v_gene: TRBV7-3
j_gene: TRBJ1-1
d_gene: .
abundance: .
CDR3aa: CASSFDPMNTEAFF
CDR3nt: TGTGCCAGCAGCTTTGACCCCATGAACACTGAAGCTTTCTTT

v_gene: TRBV6-1
j_gene: TRBJ2-7
d_gene: .
abundance: .
CDR3aa: CASSEGPYPPTRQYF
CDR3nt: TGTGCCAGCAGTGAGGGACCATACCCGCCTACGAGGCAGTACTTC

v_gene: TRBV27
j_gene: TRBJ2-2
d_gene: .
abundance: .
CDR3aa: CASSLRQGFANTGELFF
CDR3nt: TGTGCCAGCAGTTTACGGCAGGGTTTCGCGAACACCGGGGAGCTGTTTTTT

v_gene: TRBV18
j_gene: TRBJ1-2
d_gene: .
abundance: .
CDR3aa: CVSSPGSGPVRGYTF
CDR3nt: TGTGTCAGCTCACCCGGGTCCGGACCCGTGCGGGGCTACACCTTC

v_gene: TRBV6-5
j_gene: TRBJ2-7
d_gene: TRBD1
abundance: .
CDR3aa: CASRLTGDYEQYF
CDR3nt: TGTGCCAGCAGACTCACAGGGGACTACGAGCAGTACTTC

v_gene: TRBV7-2
j_gene: TRBJ1-2
d_gene: .
abundance: few
CDR3aa: CASSLVPGNNYGYTF
CDR3nt: TGTGCCAGCAGCTTAGTCCCAGGGAATAACTATGGCTACACCTTC

v_gene: TRBV3-1/TRBV3-2
j_gene: TRBJ1-1
d_gene: .
abundance: .
CDR3aa: CASRRASSGELNTEAFF
CDR3nt: TGTGCCAGCAGACGCGCATCATCAGGGGAGTTGAACACTGAAGCTTTCTTT

v_gene: TRBV14
j_gene: TRBJ2-3
d_gene: .
abundance: .
CDR3aa: CASSGGRRVYF
CDR3nt: TGTGCCAGCAGCGGGGGCAGGCGAGTTTATTTT

v_gene: TRBV19
j_gene: TRBJ1-5
d_gene: .
abundance: .
CDR3aa: CASSIGSGPPRRQPQHF
CDR3nt: TGTGCCAGTAGTATCGGCTCTGGGCCCCCCCGGAGACAGCCCCAGCATTTT

v_gene: TRBV3-1/TRBV3-2
j_gene: TRBJ1-3
d_gene: .
abundance: .
CDR3aa: CASSRGAGSGNTIYF
CDR3nt: TGTGCCAGCAGCCGGGGCGCAGGCTCTGGAAACACCATATATTTT

v_gene: TRBV19
j_gene: TRBJ2-1
d_gene: TRBD2
abundance: .
CDR3aa: CASSIPGRAQYEQFF
CDR3nt: TGTGCCAGTAGTATACCCGGGAGGGCTCAGTATGAGCAGTTCTTC

v_gene: TRBV5-1
j_gene: TRBJ1-1
d_gene: .
abundance: .
CDR3aa: CASSLVQGDTEAFF
CDR3nt: TGCGCCAGCAGCTTGGTTCAGGGAGACACTGAAGCTTTCTTT

v_gene: TRBV3-1/TRBV3-2
j_gene: TRBJ2-1
d_gene: .
abundance: .
CDR3aa: CASSQEQGEDEQFF
CDR3nt: TGTGCCAGCAGCCAAGAACAGGGTGAGGATGAGCAGTTCTTC

v_gene: TRBV5-4
j_gene: TRBJ2-1
d_gene: TRBD2
abundance: .
CDR3aa: CASRGLARYEQFF
CDR3nt: TGTGCCAGCAGAGGACTAGCTCGGTATGAGCAGTTCTTC